These 13 T cell receptor beta chains originate from one sample sequenced in a study of blood T cell repertoires in COVID-19. Profiled with immunoSEQ multiplex PCR; TCRdb holds only in-frame clones, not every one. Among 85,000 to 95,000 clones listed, approximately 86% were seen once. The sample was peripheral blood. All receptors come from a woman aged 80 or over with acute or convalescent COVID-19.

J is TRBJ2-3 and V is TRBV7-9, with TRBD2 identical over 7 bases. Looked up from germline, CDR1 is SEHNR and CDR2 is FQNEAQ (reference sequence). CDR3 length equals 16 residues. V dropped 3 bases and J dropped 2; count of bases not matched to a gene: 8. As DNA, the CDR3 is TGTGCCAGCAGCTTGACCGGGACTAAGTACACAGATACGCAGTATTTT. Translating it yields CASSLTGTKYTDTQYF.

CDR3 nucleotides: TGTGCCAGCAGTTACAGCGGGGGGCGATATGATGAGCAGTTCTTC. As protein: CASSYSGGRYDEQFF. This sequence joins TRBV6-5 and TRBJ2-1, with TRBD2 matching 9 bases. The trim removed 2 bases at V and 8 bases at J, leaving 7 bases unmatched. Germline CDR1 reads MNHEY; CDR2 reads SVGAGI. The CDR3 is made up of 15 amino acids.

The chain uses TRBV2 and TRBJ1-1; no firm D call. This CDR3 is built from 13 residues. CDR1 is SNHLY, CDR2 FYNNEI, per germline. The V and J ends lost 0 bases and 5 bases respectively, with 7 bases between them. The CDR3 region has the DNA TGTGCCAGCAGTGAAGCGGAGAAGACTGAAGCTTTCTTT. Protein sequence: CASSEAEKTEAFF.

This chain uses TRBV14 with TRBJ1-1; TRBD1 agrees at 7 bases. The CDR3 contains 16 residues. Germline V CDR1 and CDR2: SGHDN, FVKESK. V lost 1 base to trimming and J lost 2 bases; unmatched junction nucleotides: 7. The CDR3 reads CASSQGGQARNTEAFF. CDR3 in DNA: TGTGCCAGCAGCCAAGGAGGACAGGCACGAAACACTGAAGCTTTCTTT.

This clone was seen a single time. The chain links TRBV5-1 to TRBJ1-1; no clear D. The germline V and J ends were trimmed by 4 bases and 5 bases, with 15 bases remaining between them. Germline CDR1 is SGHRS and CDR2 is YFSETQ. There are 14 residues in the CDR3. The chain's CDR3 is CASSPRAGDTEAFF. The DNA for the CDR3 is TGCGCCAGCAGCCCTCGGGCCGGGGATACTGAAGCTTTCTTT.

This sequence joins TRBV27 and TRBJ2-7, with D unclear. Per germline, CDR1 MNHEY and CDR2 SMNVEV (reference sequence). The CDR3 spans 21 residues. V was trimmed by 8 bases and J by 0 bases, leaving 35 bases between them. The CDR3 protein is CASSNRSWRPRMLLSSYEQYF. CDR3 in DNA: TGTGCCAGCTCTAACCGGTCATGGCGGCCCCGTATGCTCCTTAGCTCCTACGAGCAGTACTTC.

The genes are TRBV5-4 and TRBJ1-4; 8 bases line up with TRBD1. V was clipped by 2 bases and J by 3 bases; unmatched bases: 3. Germline CDR1 and CDR2: SGHNT and YYREEE (reference sequence). The CDR3 loop spans 15 amino acids. The CDR3 nucleotides are TGTGCCAGCAGCTTTACAGGGGGGCCTAATGAAAAACTGTTTTTT. Encoded protein: CASSFTGGPNEKLFF.

This chain links TRBV5-1 with TRBJ2-2; possibly TRBD2 for D (6 bases). Germline assignment: CDR1 SGHRS and CDR2 YFSETQ. This CDR3 is 15 amino acids long. Trimming took 4 bases from V and 4 from J, leaving 14 bases between them. The CDR3 protein is CASSPERRGTGELFF. CDR3 nucleotides: TGCGCCAGCAGCCCGGAACGGCGGGGCACCGGGGAGCTGTTTTTT.

V usage is TRBV6-2 or TRBV6-3 and J usage is TRBJ1-2; D not certain. Per the germline V gene, CDR1 is MNHEY and CDR2 is SVGEGT. This CDR3 has 11 amino acids. Trimming shortened V by 5 bases and J by 12 bases, and 13 bases separated the two germline ends. Here the CDR3 reads CASSQGVGHTF. DNA for the CDR3: TGTGCCAGCAGTCAAGGAGTGGGTCACACCTTC.

The CDR3 loop is CASNYRDRAYGYTF. The CDR3 nucleotides are TGTGCCAGTAATTACCGGGATCGTGCCTATGGCTACACCTTC. This rearrangement joins TRBV19 to TRBJ1-2; D is ambiguous. CDR3 size: 14 residues. The germline V and J ends were trimmed by 7 bases and 4 bases, with 16 bases remaining between them. CDR1 and CDR2 (germline): LNHDA, SQIVND (reference sequence).

V gene TRBV2 combines with J gene TRBJ2-7; TRBD1 aligns across 7 bases. The germline gives CDR1 SNHLY, CDR2 FYNNEI. Trimming removed 5 bases from V and 3 bases from J; junction bases left unmatched: 7. The CDR3 runs to 14 residues. The chain's CDR3 is CASSPDRTDYEQYF. The CDR3 bases are TGTGCCAGCAGTCCGGACAGGACCGACTACGAGCAGTACTTC.

The chain couples TRBV3-1 (or the pseudogene TRBV3-2) to TRBJ1-6; D call uncertain. The ends were cut back, 5 bases at V and 0 bases at J, with 11 bases in the middle. From germline, CDR1 is LGHDT and CDR2 YNNKEL (reference sequence). The CDR3 covers 16 residues. The DNA of the CDR3 is TGTGCCAGCAGCGGACGGGGAGGCTCCTATAATTCACCCCTCCACTTT. Encoded protein: CASSGRGGSYNSPLHF.

This CDR3 reads CASSESPGQGSEAFF. The DNA of the CDR3 is TGTGCCAGCAGTGAATCCCCAGGACAGGGGAGTGAAGCTTTCTTT. This chain joins TRBV6-1 and TRBJ1-1; 9 bases match TRBD1. From germline, CDR1 is MNHNS and CDR2 SASEGT. The CDR3 is made up of 15 amino acids. The V segment lost 2 bases and the J segment 7 bases; nucleotides outside the gene matches: 8.